This T cell receptor beta chain appears in the sequencing data of a study of T-cell reconstitution after alpha-beta-depleted transplantation in children. Study-wide findings and caveats: Diversity of TCRbeta at day 60 was high in some patients, arising from surviving recipient T cells and thymic progenitors. Reports say that about two months after transplant, the alpha-beta T cells came out of several hundred graft clones that had expanded. T-cell counts and diversity at one year post-transplant came mainly from newly produced T cells.

Note on this clonotype: Its antigen is as yet unknown.

This sample's TCRbeta library carried unique molecular identifier barcodes. Via MiXCR, TCRdb re-called the PCR reads, giving one row per CDR3 protein. The table records approximately 500,000 distinct CDR3 sequences, roughly 10% of them present only once. This clonotype was obtained from a child aged 2 to 9 with inherited bone marrow failure, due to receive a stem cell transplant. Sequenced material: PBMCs, taken before TCRalphabeta/CD19-depleted stem cell transplant.

CDR3 loop: CASSQNFGTTYNEQFF. CDR3 nucleotide sequence: TGCGCCAGCAGCCAAAATTTCGGGACTACATACAATGAGCAGTTCTTC. The genes are TRBV4-3 and TRBJ2-1; 7 bases are shared with TRBD2. The CDR3 extends over 16 amino acids. The germline V gene encodes CDR1 LGHNA and CDR2 YSLEER. The V and J ends lost 2 bases and 4 bases, in that order; junction bases with no gene match: 8.